A single sample gave rise to the 9 T cell receptor beta chains below, sequenced in a study of control samples from healthy donors and cancer patients. Sequencing used immunoSEQ multiplex PCR; TCRdb keeps in-frame clones, though not all of them. The sample contains roughly 73,000 clones, about 80% of which appear only once. The specimen sequenced was blood. The receptors were gathered from a man aged 45 to 65 in good health.

The chain carries TRBV11-2 and TRBJ2-3, with 10 bases lining up with TRBD2. This CDR3 is 18 amino acids long. Germline V gene data show CDR1 as SGHAT and CDR2 as FQNNGV. V lost 2 bases and J lost 3; bases outside the gene matches: 11. CDR3 DNA sequence: TGTGCCAGCAGCTTACTAGCGGGGGCCCAAAAGGTAACAGATACGCAGTATTTT. Its translation is CASSLLAGAQKVTDTQYF.

Written as DNA, the CDR3 is TGTGCCAGCACGGGACCGGGAGGGAGGGTCCACGAGCAGTACTTC. This encodes CASTGPGGRVHEQYF. The chain has TRBV2 and TRBJ2-7, with 8 bases lining up with TRBD2. Germline V gene sequence: CDR1 SNHLY, CDR2 FYNNEI. This CDR3 comprises 15 residues. Unmatched junction bases numbered 13, after V lost 7 bases and J lost 5 bases.

This clone has just one count. The V gene is TRBV3-1 (or the pseudogene TRBV3-2), the J gene TRBJ1-2; D uncertain. With 4 bases removed from V and 9 bases from J, the gap between germline ends came to 15 bases. In germline, CDR1 is LGHDT, CDR2 YNNKEL (reference sequence). The CDR3 has 13 residues. CDR3 protein: CASSPNSYNSYTF. DNA of the CDR3: TGTGCCAGCAGCCCAAATTCTTACAACAGCTACACCTTC.

The chain links TRBV7-2 to TRBJ2-5; D is unresolved. In germline, CDR1 is SGHTA, CDR2 FQGNSA. Trimming left V 1 base short and J 1 base short, with 10 bases between. The CDR3 consists of 15 residues. CDR3 sequence (DNA): TGTGCCAGCAGCTTAGTGTCTCGGTTCCAAGAGACCCAGTACTTC. This gives the protein CASSLVSRFQETQYF.

This sequence joins TRBV11-2 and TRBJ2-7; 8 nucleotides line up with TRBD1. This CDR3 is 15 amino acids long. Losses at the gene ends were 5 bases for V and 2 bases for J; bases not matched to a gene: 8. Germline assignment: CDR1 SGHAT and CDR2 FQNNGV. As DNA, the CDR3 is TGTGCCAGCAGCATAAGGACAGGGCCCACCTACGAGCAGTACTTC. It yields the protein CASSIRTGPTYEQYF.

The J gene is TRBJ1-1, the V gene TRBV7-8; no clear D. V gave up 6 bases and J gave up 1 base, with 12 bases separating them. The CDR3 loop spans 14 amino acids. Per the germline V gene, CDR1 is SGHVS and CDR2 is FQNEAQ. CDR3 coding DNA: TGTGCCAGCAGAATAGGCGGTGAGAACACTGAAGCTTTCTTT. Translated: CASRIGGENTEAFF.

The chain combines TRBV7-3 with TRBJ2-2; D not resolved. There are 12 residues in the CDR3. From germline, CDR1 is SGHTA and CDR2 FQGTGA. V shed 8 bases and J shed 4 bases, with 8 bases lying between them. Here the CDR3 reads CASGRSTGELFF. The CDR3 bases are TGTGCCAGCGGAAGGAGCACCGGGGAGCTGTTTTTT.

Only one count was recorded for this clone. The J gene is TRBJ2-5, the V gene TRBV6-2 or TRBV6-3; the match to TRBD2 covers 12 bases. The CDR3 is 17 residues long. Germline V gene data show CDR1 as MNHEY and CDR2 as SVGEGT. Losses at the gene ends were 4 bases for V and 4 bases for J; bases not matched to a gene: 10. The CDR3 spells CASSLYPLGLAGETQYF. CDR3 nucleotide sequence: TGTGCCAGCAGTTTGTACCCTCTGGGACTAGCGGGAGAGACCCAGTACTTC.

Comment on this clone: One end of the junction does not line up with germline, which may come from a read error. This chain uses TRBV7-7 with TRBJ1-1; 9 nucleotides line up with TRBD1. Germline V gene sequence: CDR1 SSHAT, CDR2 FNYEAQ (reference sequence). The CDR3 is 15 amino acids. CDR3 nucleotides: TGTGCTAGCAGCTCTACCGGGACAGGGTCCACTGAAGCTTTCTTT. Its translation: CASSSTGTGSTEAFF.